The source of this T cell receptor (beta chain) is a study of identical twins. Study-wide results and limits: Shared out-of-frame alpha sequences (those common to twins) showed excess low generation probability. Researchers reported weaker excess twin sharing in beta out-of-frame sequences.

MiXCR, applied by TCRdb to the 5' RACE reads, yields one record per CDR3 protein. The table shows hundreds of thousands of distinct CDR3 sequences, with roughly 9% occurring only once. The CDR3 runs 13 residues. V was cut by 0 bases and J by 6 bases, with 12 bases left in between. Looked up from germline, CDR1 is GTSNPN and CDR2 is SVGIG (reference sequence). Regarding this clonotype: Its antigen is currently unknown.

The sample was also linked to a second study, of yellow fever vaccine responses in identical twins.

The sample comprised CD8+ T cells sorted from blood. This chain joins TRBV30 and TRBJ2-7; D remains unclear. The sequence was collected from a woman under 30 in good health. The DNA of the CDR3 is TGTGCCTGGAGTGTATTAGGGTCTACCGAGCAGTACTTC. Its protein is CAWSVLGSTEQYF.